The next 5 T cell receptor beta chains were all read from a single sample in a study of Ad26.COV2.S vaccination and SARS-CoV-2 variants. TCRdb keeps only in-frame clones here, not all; method: immunoSEQ multiplex PCR. The top ten hold less than 3% of the sample, which has around 270,000 clones, 70% to 90% seen once. As to treatment: 15 to 20 received Ad26.COV2.S at low or high dose, single or two shots; several received placebo; per-sample allocation not given. Following the first vaccine or placebo injection, samples were taken on day 63. Material: peripheral blood, obtained in a trial of Ad26.COV2.S vaccine versus placebo. These receptors all stem from a person aged 18-65 years who received the Ad26.COV2.S COVID-19 vaccine or a placebo.

The CDR3 nucleotides read TGTGCCTCCCCGGGACAGGGGAATGAGCAGTTCTTC. It is translated as CASPGQGNEQFF. The chain employs TRBV30 and TRBJ2-1; the match to TRBD1 covers 10 bases. This CDR3 is 12 amino acids long. Trimming removed 7 bases from V and 7 bases from J; junction bases left unmatched: 4. Germline V gene sequence: CDR1 GTSNPN, CDR2 SVGIG (reference sequence).

The chain recombines TRBV6-6 with TRBJ2-6; 7 bases are shared with TRBD1. Germline CDR1 MNHNY, CDR2 SVGAGI (reference sequence). The CDR3 has 17 residues. Trimming at V came to 5 bases and at J to 0 bases, leaving 7 bases not matched to a gene. CDR3 sequence (DNA): TGTGCCAGCAGTCATGACAGGGTGACCTCTGGGGCCAACGTCCTGACTTTC. This codes for CASSHDRVTSGANVLTF.

The V call is TRBV27, the J call TRBJ1-1; TRBD1 matches at 7 bases. The V gene's germline CDR1 is MNHEY and CDR2 SMNVEV (reference sequence). Trimming at V came to 5 bases and at J to 0 bases, leaving 6 bases not matched to a gene. The CDR3 length is 15 residues. This CDR3 reads CASSVRTGMNTEAFF. The CDR3 DNA follows: TGTGCCAGCAGTGTAAGGACAGGTATGAACACTGAAGCTTTCTTT.

J is TRBJ2-5 and V is TRBV7-2; tentative D call: TRBD1 (5 bases). The CDR3 sequence is 13 residues long. The germline V gene encodes CDR1 SGHTA and CDR2 FQGNSA. V was pared by 3 bases and J by 2 bases, with 7 bases between. The CDR3 DNA sequence: TGTGCCAGCAGCTTTCGACAGCAAGAGACCCAGTACTTC. This translates into CASSFRQQETQYF. The full variable domain, rest sourced from reference TRBV7-2 and TRBJ2-5, is GAGVSQSPSNKVTEKGKDVELRCDPISGHTALYWYRQSLGQGLEFLIYFQGNSAPDKSGLPSDRFSAERTGGSVSTLTIQRTQQEDSAVYLCASSFRQQETQYFGPGTRLLVL.

The V call is TRBV12-3 or TRBV12-4, the J call TRBJ2-1; D unresolved. Deletions cut 6 bases from V and 8 bases from J, with 14 bases between. The CDR3 has 13 residues. In DNA, the CDR3 is TGTGCCAGCAGCCTTTTAGTTTTGGATGAGCAGTTCTTC. Translating gives CASSLLVLDEQFF.